This record looks at one T cell receptor (beta chain) sequence and its context. Its antigen is currently unknown. Treatment denoted: approximately 10-day PBMC culture with coronavirus spike peptide pools or control peptides (ViraFEST assay). With 1 base removed from V and 5 bases from J, the gap between germline ends came to 16 bases. The CDR3 loop spans 16 amino acids. Germline V gene lookup returns CDR1 SGHNT and CDR2 YENEEA. The data derive from a study of vaccination and CD4 T cells after COVID-19. Cultured CD4+ T cell DNA underwent sequencing with the Oncomine TCR Beta short-read assay. Using its own MiXCR run on the PCR reads, TCRdb lists one record per CDR3 protein. The table has 20,000 to 25,000 distinct CDR3 sequences, around 38% seen once.

The clonotype was recovered from a human donor who received a COVID-19 vaccine. This material consisted of CD4+ T cells from blood, cultured in vitro, taken before SARS-CoV-2 vaccination. The chain is built from TRBV11-3 and TRBJ2-3; D gene uncertain. CDR3 sequence reads: CASSLGNGALEDTQYF. In DNA form, the CDR3 reads TGTGCCAGCAGCTTAGGTAACGGAGCCCTTGAAGATACGCAGTATTTT.